This TCR beta chain was obtained from a study of molecular identifiers for immune sequencing clone quantification. Each CDR3 protein is one row after TCRdb ran MiXCR on the PCR reads. The sample contains 490,000 or so distinct CDR3 sequences, roughly 23% of which appear only once. Concerning this clonotype: At one end, the junction sequence differs from germline, possibly due to a read error.

The CDR3 contains 14 residues. The sequence was collected from a human donor in good health. Some libraries in this study had Jurkat cell RNA spiked in. The specimen was naive CD8+ T cells from blood, with Jurkat cell RNA spiked in. Described subset: FACS-sorted CD8+CD4-CCR7+CD45RA+ naive T cells. The V gene is TRBV5-3, the J gene TRBJ2-7; D perhaps matches TRBD1 (6 bases). TRBV5-3 carries the ORF label, with uncertain function. The CDR3 here is CASSLPGEPYEQYF. The CDR3 DNA sequence: TGTGCCAGCAGCTTGCCAGGGGAACCCTACGAGCAGTACTTC.